This T cell receptor (beta chain) was captured in a study of T cell responses to AZD1222 COVID-19 vaccine (TCRdb year 2021). The study in broad terms: A total of approximately 250 trial participants underwent TCR sequencing, of whom under 220 had received two doses of AZD1222 and approximately 25 had received two doses of the MenACWY control vaccine. Enrollment into the trials was organized by age into subgroups of 18-55, 56-69 and 70-plus years, and those subgroups contained roughly 150, 30 and 60 TCR-sequenced participants, respectively. Overall results and qualifications from the work: After two AZD1222 doses, spike-specific TCR breadth and depth were significantly higher than at day 0 and than in MenACWY recipients. Reportedly, close to half of the unique spike-specific TCRs recognized epitopes lying outside the regions that are mutated in the B.1.351 and B.1.1.7 variants. Conclusions about previously exposed vaccinees were limited because only six AZD1222 recipients were SARS-CoV-2 seropositive at baseline. Vaccine-associated CD4 TCRs spanned the whole spike protein, with dominant responses in regions 160-218 and 743-854. The 56-69-year group was small, and its depth increase did not reach significance, likely because of low power. Because no day 14 peak-response samples were available, repertoires were characterized only after the peak T cell response. Participants were mostly white British, with more females than males. The authors suggested clonal diversity may have been underestimated.

The CDR3 regions of human TCRbeta chains were subjected to immunosequencing. Per the original workflow: TCRs in the repertoires were matched against a reference library of SARS-CoV-2-specific TCRs that had been generated with the MIRA antigen-specificity platform. Breadth was defined as the fraction of unique TCRs that were SARS-CoV-2-associated, and depth was defined as the fraction of total T cells that were SARS-CoV-2-associated. Using the MIRA data, every spike-specific TCR was mapped to the spike region that the TCR reacted to and assigned to either a CD4 or a CD8 class. Log10-transformed breadth and depth values were compared by one-way ANOVA with Sidak's multiple comparisons tests. Entries here come from immuneACCESS through TCRdb and include only in-frame sequences with V and J called. Some clones fail to appear in such tables; in the studies checked, an unresolved V gene covers under half of the shortfall, and the cause of the remainder is unknown. For V, J and clone size, that table is used; D and trimming come from the DNA. The sample table lists 120,000 or so clones, approximately 90% of them with a count of one. The leading ten clones occupy roughly 7% of the sample.

A remark on this clone: It lacks a known antigen. No clone much larger than this one lies a single base away; base qualities are absent.

In the germline V gene, CDR1 corresponds to SGHNT and CDR2 to YENEEA. The cysteine opens and the phenylalanine closes a CDR3 of 14 amino acids. Just the 42-base CDR3 DNA is kept, in frame starting at base 1. V is shortened by 3 bases, J by 4 bases, and the region joining them spans 12 bases. Taken with the paper, the label for time point translates to: about 28 days (+/-7) after the second vaccine dose. Because spike-specific TCR depth and breadth did not differ between the two schedules, AZD1222 recipients who got a second dose at roughly 4 weeks were pooled with those who got a second dose at roughly 12 weeks. The vaccinee samples were drawn from two UK trials, COV001 and COV002, one of which was a single-blind randomized controlled phase 2/3 trial testing AZD1222 (ChAdOx1 nCoV-19) in healthy adults. Trial participant PBMC samples were collected at day 0 and day 28 after the second dose for TCRbeta chain sequencing.

This TCR was recovered from an adult who received the AZD1222 COVID-19 vaccine. The source material was peripheral blood, sampled 28 days after the second AZD1222 dose. This sequence uses TRBV11-3 and TRBJ2-5; a tentative D match to TRBD2 spans 5 bases. The CDR3 here reads CASSFREPPETQYF. The DNA reads TGTGCCAGCAGCTTTCGGGAACCCCCAGAGACCCAGTACTTC.